This T cell receptor beta chain came from a study of T cell changes during pregnancy in multiple sclerosis. From germline, CDR1 is LGHNA and CDR2 YSLEER. The CDR3 totals 17 residues. V lost 1 base to trimming and J lost 3 bases, with 17 bases between them. The assay was immunoSEQ multiplex PCR, and TCRdb's table has in-frame clones only and misses some. Found here are about 75,000 clones, approximately 88% of them singletons; the top ten hold 0.7% to 0.9%. The specimen comprised peripheral blood, sampled in the first trimester of pregnancy. The V gene is TRBV4-3, the J gene TRBJ2-3; D might be TRBD1 (6 bases). The TCR was taken from a female donor in good health, enrolled as a control in a pregnancy study. The CDR3 region is CASSQAARQDNTDTQYF. The CDR3 coding sequence is TGCGCCAGCAGCCAAGCCGCAAGACAGGATAATACAGATACGCAGTATTTT.